These T cell receptor beta chains were read from a single sample in a study of a mutant IDH1 vaccine in newly diagnosed glioma. The method was immunoSEQ multiplex PCR; TCRdb's version includes in-frame clones alone and lacks a portion of them. This sample has tens of thousands of clones, with over 70% found just once. Their antigens remain unidentified. The sequencing used PBMCs, collected from a glioma patient whose treatment included an IDH1 peptide vaccine. The source is a man between 18 and 29 years old with glioma. Both conserved end residues are trimmed from each CDR3.

V gene	J gene	CDR3 length	CDR3 protein
TRBV6-1	TRBJ1-2	10	ASSVGKGGYT
TRBV29-1	TRBJ2-4	12	SASDPHISNIQY
TRBV4-3	TRBJ1-3	14	ASSQDRGGNGNTIY
TRBV4-3	TRBJ2-2	13	ASSQGNSFTGELF
TRBV7-8	TRBJ2-1	13	ASSQSGRAGNEQF
TRBV19	TRBJ2-3	13	ASSMGTELTDTQY
TRBV7-9	TRBJ2-6	10	ASNPGANVLT
TRBV29-1	TRBJ1-1	11	SAGWLMNTEAF
TRBV7-8	TRBJ2-2	13	ASSLGRVLIGELF
TRBV9	TRBJ2-2	14	ASSVGRGTNTGELF
TRBV30	TRBJ1-5	11	AWSFQGNQPQH
TRBV5-5	TRBJ1-2	13	ASSLVGDTNYGYT
TRBV10-3	TRBJ1-2	14	AISDPPTGATYGYT
TRBV2	TRBJ1-5	15	ASSDTGGLDSNQPQH
TRBV5-6	TRBJ2-2	14	ASNHRGRWVTGELF
TRBV7-9	TRBJ1-1	11	ASSLAAAVEAF
TRBV15	TRBJ2-3	14	ATRPGLAGRTDTQY
TRBV6-5	TRBJ2-2	12	ASSGQGNTGELF
TRBV10-3	TRBJ1-1	9	AIRGNTEAF
TRBV7-8	TRBJ1-2	13	ASSLAKRGAYGYT
TRBV5-4	TRBJ2-2	17	ASSPWGGGGNSNTGELF
TRBV7-2	TRBJ1-2	12	ASSLGGLAYGYT
TRBV28	TRBJ1-3	12	ASRVGHSGNTIY
TRBV30	TRBJ2-2	11	ASRDRDTGELF
TRBV7-6	TRBJ2-7	11	ASSILQGAEQY
TRBV28	TRBJ1-2	11	ASSFIFNYGYT